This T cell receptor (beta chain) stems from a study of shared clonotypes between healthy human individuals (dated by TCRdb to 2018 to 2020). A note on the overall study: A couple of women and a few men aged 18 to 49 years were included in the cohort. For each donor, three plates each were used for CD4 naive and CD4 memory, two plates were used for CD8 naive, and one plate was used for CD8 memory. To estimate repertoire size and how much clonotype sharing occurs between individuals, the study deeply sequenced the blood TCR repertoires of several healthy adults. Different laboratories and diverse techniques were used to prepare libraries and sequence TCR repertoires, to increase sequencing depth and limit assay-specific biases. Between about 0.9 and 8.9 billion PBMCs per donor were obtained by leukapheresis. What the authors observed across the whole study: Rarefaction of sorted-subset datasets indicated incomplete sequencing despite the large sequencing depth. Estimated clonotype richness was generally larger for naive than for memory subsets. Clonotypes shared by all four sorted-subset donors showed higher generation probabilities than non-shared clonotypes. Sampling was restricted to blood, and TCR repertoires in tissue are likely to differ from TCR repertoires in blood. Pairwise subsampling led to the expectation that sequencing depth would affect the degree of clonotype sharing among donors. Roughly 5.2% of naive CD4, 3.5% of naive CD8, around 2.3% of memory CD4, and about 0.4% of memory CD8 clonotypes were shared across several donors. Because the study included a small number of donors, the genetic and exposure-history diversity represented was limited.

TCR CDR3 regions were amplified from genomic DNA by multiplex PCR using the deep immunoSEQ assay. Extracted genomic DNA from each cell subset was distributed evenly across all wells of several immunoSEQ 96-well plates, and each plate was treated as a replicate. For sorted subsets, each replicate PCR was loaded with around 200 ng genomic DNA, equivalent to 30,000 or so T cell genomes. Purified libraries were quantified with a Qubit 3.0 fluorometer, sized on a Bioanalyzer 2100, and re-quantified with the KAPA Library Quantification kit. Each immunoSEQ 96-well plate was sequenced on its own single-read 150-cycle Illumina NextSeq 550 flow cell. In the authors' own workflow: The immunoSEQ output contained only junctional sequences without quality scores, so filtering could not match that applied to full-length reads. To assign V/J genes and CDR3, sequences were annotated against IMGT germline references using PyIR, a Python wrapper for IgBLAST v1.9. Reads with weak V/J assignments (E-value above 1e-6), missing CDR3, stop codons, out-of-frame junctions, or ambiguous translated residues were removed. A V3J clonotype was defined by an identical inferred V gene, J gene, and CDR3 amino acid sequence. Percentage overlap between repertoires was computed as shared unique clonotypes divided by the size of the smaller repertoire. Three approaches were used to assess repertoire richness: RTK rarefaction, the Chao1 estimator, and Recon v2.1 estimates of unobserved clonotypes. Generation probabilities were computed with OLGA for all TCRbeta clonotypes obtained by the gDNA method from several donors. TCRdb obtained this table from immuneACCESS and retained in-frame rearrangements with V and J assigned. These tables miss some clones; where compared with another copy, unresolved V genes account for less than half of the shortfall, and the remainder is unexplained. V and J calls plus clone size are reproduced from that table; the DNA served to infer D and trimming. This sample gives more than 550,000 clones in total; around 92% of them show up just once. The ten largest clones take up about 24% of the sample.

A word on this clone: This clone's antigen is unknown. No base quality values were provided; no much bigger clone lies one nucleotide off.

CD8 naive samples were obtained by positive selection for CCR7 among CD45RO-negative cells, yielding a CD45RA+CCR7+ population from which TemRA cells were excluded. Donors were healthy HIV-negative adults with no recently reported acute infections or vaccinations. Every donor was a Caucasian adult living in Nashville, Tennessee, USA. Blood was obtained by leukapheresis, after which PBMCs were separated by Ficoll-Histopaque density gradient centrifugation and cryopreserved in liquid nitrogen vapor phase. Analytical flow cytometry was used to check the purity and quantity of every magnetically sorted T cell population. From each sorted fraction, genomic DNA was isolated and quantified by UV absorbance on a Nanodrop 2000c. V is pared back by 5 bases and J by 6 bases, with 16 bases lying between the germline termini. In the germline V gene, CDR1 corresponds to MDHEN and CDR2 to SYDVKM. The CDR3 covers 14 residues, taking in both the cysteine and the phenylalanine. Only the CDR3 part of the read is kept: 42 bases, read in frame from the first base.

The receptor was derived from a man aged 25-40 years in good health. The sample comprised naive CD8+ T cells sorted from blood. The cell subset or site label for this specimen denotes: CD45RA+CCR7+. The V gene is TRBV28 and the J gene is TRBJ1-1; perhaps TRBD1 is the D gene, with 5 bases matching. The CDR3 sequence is CASSRTGGEAEAFF. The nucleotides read TGTGCCAGCAGTCGTACGGGGGGGGAGGCTGAAGCTTTCTTT.